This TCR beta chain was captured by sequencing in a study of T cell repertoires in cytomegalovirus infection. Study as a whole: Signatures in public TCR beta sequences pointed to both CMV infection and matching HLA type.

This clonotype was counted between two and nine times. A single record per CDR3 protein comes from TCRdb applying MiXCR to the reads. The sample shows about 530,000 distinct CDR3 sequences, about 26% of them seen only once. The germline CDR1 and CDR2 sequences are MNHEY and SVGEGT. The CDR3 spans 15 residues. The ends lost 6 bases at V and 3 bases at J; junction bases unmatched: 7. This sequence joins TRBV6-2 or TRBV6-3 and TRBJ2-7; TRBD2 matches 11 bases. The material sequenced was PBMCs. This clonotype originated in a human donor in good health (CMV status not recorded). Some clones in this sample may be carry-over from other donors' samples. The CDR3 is CASSQGLAEYYEQYV. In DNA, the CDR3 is TGTGCCAGCAGCCAGGGACTAGCGGAATACTACGAGCAGTACGTC.